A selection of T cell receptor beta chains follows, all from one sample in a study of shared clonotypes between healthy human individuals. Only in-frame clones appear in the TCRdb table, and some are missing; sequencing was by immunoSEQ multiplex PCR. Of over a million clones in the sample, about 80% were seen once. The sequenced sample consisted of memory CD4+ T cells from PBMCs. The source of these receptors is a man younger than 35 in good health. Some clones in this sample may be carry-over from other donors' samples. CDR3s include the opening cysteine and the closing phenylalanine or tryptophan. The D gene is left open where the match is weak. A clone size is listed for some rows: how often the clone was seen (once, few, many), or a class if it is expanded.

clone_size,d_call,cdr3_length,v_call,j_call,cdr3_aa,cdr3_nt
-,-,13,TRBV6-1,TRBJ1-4,CASMVRVGEKLFF,TGTGCCAGCATGGTGAGGGTTGGGGAAAAACTGTTTTTT
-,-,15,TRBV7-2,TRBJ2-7,CASSSHGRTTYEQYF,TGTGCCAGCAGCAGCCATGGACGGACCACCTACGAGCAGTACTTC
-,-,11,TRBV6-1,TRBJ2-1,CASSEAQGQFF,TGTGCCAGCAGTGAAGCGCAGGGTCAGTTCTTC
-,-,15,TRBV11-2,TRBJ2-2,CASSIRDSNTGELFF,TGTGCCAGCAGCATCCGGGACTCAAACACCGGGGAGCTGTTTTTT
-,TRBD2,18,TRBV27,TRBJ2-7,CASSFKPPPGLAGVEKYF,TGTGCCAGCAGTTTCAAACCTCCTCCGGGACTAGCGGGAGTCGAGAAGTACTTC
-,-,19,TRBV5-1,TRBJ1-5,CASFLHPLRSKNSNQPQHF,TGCGCCAGCTTCCTTCATCCACTGAGGTCTAAAAATAGCAATCAGCCCCAGCATTTT
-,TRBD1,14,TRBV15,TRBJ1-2,CATSRDGTGAGYTF,TGTGCCACCAGCAGAGACGGGACAGGGGCCGGCTACACCTTC
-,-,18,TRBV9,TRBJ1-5,CASSVGGRGSVSDQPQHF,TGTGCCAGCAGCGTAGGGGGCAGGGGTTCGGTATCAGATCAGCCCCAGCATTTT
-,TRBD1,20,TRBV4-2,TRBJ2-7,CASSQDRDRGYSGRTHEQYF,TGTGCCAGCAGCCAAGATAGGGACAGGGGATACAGCGGGAGAACCCACGAGCAGTACTTC
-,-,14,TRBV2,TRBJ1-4,CASSLDATNEKLFF,TGTGCCAGCAGTTTGGATGCAACTAATGAAAAACTGTTTTTT
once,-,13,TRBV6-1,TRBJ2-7,CASSRDTFGEQYF,TGTGCCAGCAGCCGGGACACCTTTGGGGAGCAGTACTTC
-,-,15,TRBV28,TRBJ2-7,CASSSPSSQDYEQYF,TGTGCCAGCAGCAGTCCCTCCTCTCAAGACTACGAGCAGTACTTC
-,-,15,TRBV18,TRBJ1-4,CASSPPGWTNEKLFF,TGTGCCAGCTCACCACCCGGGTGGACTAATGAAAAACTGTTTTTT
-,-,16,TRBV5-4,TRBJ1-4,CASSLGGQLINEKLFF,TGTGCCAGCAGCTTAGGCGGGCAGCTAATTAATGAAAAACTGTTTTTT
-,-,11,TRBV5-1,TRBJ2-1,CASRSTNEQFF,TGCGCCAGCAGATCCACCAATGAGCAGTTCTTC
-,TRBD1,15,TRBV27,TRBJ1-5,CASRVQGWSNQPQHF,TGTGCCAGCAGAGTACAGGGGTGGAGCAATCAGCCCCAGCATTTT
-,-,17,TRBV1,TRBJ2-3,CTSSQEVRTYSTDTQYF,TGCACCAGCAGCCAAGAGGTGAGGACATATAGCACAGATACGCAGTATTTT
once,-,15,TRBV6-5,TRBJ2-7,CASSYSGSGTYEQYF,TGTGCCAGCAGTTACTCCGGGTCTGGGACCTACGAGCAGTACTTC
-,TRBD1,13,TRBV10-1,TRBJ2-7,CATAQQGAGEQYF,TGCGCCACCGCGCAACAGGGGGCAGGCGAGCAGTACTTC
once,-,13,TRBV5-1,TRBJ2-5,CASGRGQGETQYF,TGCGCCAGCGGGAGGGGGCAGGGAGAGACCCAGTACTTC
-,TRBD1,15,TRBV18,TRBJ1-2,CASSPPSTGHYGYTF,TGTGCCAGCTCACCACCTTCGACAGGGCACTATGGCTACACCTTC
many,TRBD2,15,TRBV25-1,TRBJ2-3,CASSEAGGLRDTQYF,TGTGCCAGCAGTGAAGCGGGAGGGCTTAGGGATACGCAGTATTTT
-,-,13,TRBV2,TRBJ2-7,CASSGGPTYEQYF,TGTGCCAGCAGTGGGGGGCCTACCTACGAGCAGTACTTC
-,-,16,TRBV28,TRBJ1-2,CASRPRLATGTYGYTF,TGTGCCAGCAGGCCGCGGTTGGCTACGGGGACTTATGGCTACACCTTC
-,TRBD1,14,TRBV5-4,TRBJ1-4,CASSSGQGREKLFF,TGTGCCAGCAGCTCGGGACAGGGTCGGGAAAAACTGTTTTTT
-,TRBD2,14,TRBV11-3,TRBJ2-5,CASSLGAGGETQYF,TGTGCCAGCAGCTTAGGAGCGGGAGGGGAGACCCAGTACTTC
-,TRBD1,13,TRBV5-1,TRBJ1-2,CASSLTGDYGYTF,TGCGCCAGCAGCTTGACAGGGGACTATGGCTACACCTTC
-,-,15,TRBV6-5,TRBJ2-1,CASSYSAGGVNEQFF,TGTGCCAGCAGTTACTCTGCAGGAGGGGTAAATGAGCAGTTCTTC
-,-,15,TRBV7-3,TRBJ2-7,CASSASPGPYYEQYF,TGTGCCAGCAGCGCATCCCCGGGACCATACTACGAGCAGTACTTC
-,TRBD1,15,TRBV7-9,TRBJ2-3,CASSLQEGAADTQYF,TGTGCCAGCAGCTTACAAGAGGGGGCGGCGGATACGCAGTATTTT
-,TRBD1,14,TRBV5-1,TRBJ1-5,CASSWGQGNQPQHF,TGCGCCAGCAGCTGGGGACAGGGCAATCAGCCCCAGCATTTT
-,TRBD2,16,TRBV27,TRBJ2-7,CASSLNIREGLYEQYF,TGTGCCAGCAGTTTAAACATACGGGAGGGTCTTTACGAGCAGTACTTC
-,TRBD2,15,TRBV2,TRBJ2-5,CASSELGLDQETQYF,TGTGCCAGCAGTGAATTGGGACTAGACCAAGAGACCCAGTACTTC
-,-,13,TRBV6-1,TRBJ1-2,CASSVAVNYGYTF,TGTGCCAGCAGTGTGGCAGTTAACTATGGCTACACCTTC
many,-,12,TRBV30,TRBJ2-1,CAWSGPPGEQFF,TGTGCCTGGAGTGGACCCCCGGGTGAGCAGTTCTTC
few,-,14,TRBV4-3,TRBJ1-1,CASSLRVGASEAFF,TGCGCCAGCAGCCTCAGGGTGGGCGCCTCTGAAGCTTTCTTT
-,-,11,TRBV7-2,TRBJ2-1,CASSPADEQFF,TGTGCCAGCAGCCCAGCAGATGAGCAGTTCTTC
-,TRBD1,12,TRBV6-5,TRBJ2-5,CASTGARETQYF,TGTGCCAGTACAGGGGCTCGAGAGACCCAGTACTTC
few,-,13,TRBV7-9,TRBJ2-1,CASSQGGKDEQFF,TGTGCCAGCAGCCAGGGGGGCAAGGATGAGCAGTTCTTC
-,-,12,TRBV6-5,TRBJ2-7,CASSRDSGEQYF,TGTGCCAGCAGTCGGGACTCGGGGGAGCAGTACTTC
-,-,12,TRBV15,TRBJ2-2,CATSRGAGELFF,TGTGCCACCAGCAGAGGGGCCGGGGAGCTGTTTTTT
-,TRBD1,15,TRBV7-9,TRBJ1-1,CASSRDRVMNTEAFF,TGTGCCAGCAGCCGCGACAGGGTGATGAACACTGAAGCTTTCTTT
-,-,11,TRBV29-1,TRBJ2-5,CSALPGETQYF,TGCAGCGCACTCCCGGGAGAGACCCAGTACTTC
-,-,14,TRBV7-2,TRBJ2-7,CASSRGRGTYEQYF,TGTGCCAGCAGCCGAGGACGGGGGACCTACGAGCAGTACTTC
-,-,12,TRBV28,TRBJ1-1,CASSGTARRAFF,TGTGCCAGCAGCGGGACGGCGCGGCGAGCTTTCTTT
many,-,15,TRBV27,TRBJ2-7,CASSLFAQYSYEQYF,TGTGCCAGCAGTTTATTCGCACAGTATTCCTACGAGCAGTACTTC
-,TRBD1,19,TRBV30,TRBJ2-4,CAWSPTDREVSRTKNIQYF,TGTGCCTGGAGTCCGACGGACAGGGAGGTTAGTCGGACCAAAAACATTCAGTACTTC
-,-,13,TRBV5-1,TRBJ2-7,CASSLAPNNEQYF,TGCGCCAGCAGCTTGGCTCCGAACAACGAGCAGTACTTC
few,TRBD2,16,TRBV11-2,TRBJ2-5,CASSSGRGGRQETQYF,TGTGCCAGCAGTTCCGGGCGGGGCGGGAGACAAGAGACCCAGTACTTC
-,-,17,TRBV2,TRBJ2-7,CASSITSTDPISYEQYF,TGTGCCAGCAGTATTACTTCGACAGACCCTATCTCCTACGAGCAGTACTTC
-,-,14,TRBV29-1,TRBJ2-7,CSVVNPGGKNEQYF,TGCAGCGTTGTTAACCCAGGGGGGAAGAACGAGCAGTACTTC